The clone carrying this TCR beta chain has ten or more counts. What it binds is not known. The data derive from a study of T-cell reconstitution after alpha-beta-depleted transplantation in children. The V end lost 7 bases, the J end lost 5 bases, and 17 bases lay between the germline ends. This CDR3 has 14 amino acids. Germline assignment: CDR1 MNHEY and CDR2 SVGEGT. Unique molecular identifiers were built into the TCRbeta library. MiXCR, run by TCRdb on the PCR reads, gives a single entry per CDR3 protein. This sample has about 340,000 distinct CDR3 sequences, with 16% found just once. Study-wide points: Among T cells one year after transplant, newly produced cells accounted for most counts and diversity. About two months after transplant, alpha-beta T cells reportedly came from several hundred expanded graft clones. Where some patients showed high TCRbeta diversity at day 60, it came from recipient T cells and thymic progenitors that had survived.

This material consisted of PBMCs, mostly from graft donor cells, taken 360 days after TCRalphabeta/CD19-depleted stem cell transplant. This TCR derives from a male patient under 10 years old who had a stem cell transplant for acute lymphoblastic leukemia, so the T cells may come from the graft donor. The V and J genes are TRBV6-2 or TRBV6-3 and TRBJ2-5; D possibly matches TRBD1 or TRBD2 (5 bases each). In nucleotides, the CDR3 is TGTGCCAGCACCTACCCCGGGGCCTGGGAGACCCAGTACTTC. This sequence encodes CASTYPGAWETQYF.